Each of the 12 T cell receptor beta chains below was sequenced from the same sample in a study of T-cell reconstitution after alpha-beta-depleted transplantation in children (dated by TCRdb to the mid-2010s). Receptor libraries were prepared by PCR. Sequenced on an Illumina HiSeq 2500. TCR library preparation used molecular barcoding, with unique molecular identifiers applied to normalize quantification of the TCRbeta repertoire. The public reads were reprocessed in TCRdb via fastp at Q25 and MiXCR, keeping in-frame beta chains. A single entry per CDR3 protein holds the most common genes and DNA from its merged rows. The sample has about 690,000 distinct CDR3 sequences on record, around 17% of them singletons. 1.1% of the sample lies in the top ten. The specimen comprised PBMCs from the stem cell graft donor, sampled from the stem cell graft. These TCRs come from a human donor who donated a stem cell graft to a child with acute myeloid leukemia.

This clonotype was seen at least ten times. The chain carries TRBV7-6 and TRBJ2-4; D is unclear. In germline, CDR1 is SGHVS, CDR2 FNYEAQ. The CDR3 is made up of 13 amino acids. Trimming removed 1 base from V and 7 bases from J, with 8 bases in between. The CDR3 region is CASSLVIGNIQYF. Here the CDR3 DNA reads TGTGCCAGCAGCTTAGTAATCGGGAACATTCAGTACTTC. Full variable domain (missing parts from reference TRBV7-6 and TRBJ2-4): GAGVSQSPRYKVTKRGQDVALRCDPISGHVSLYWYRQALGQGPEFLTYFNYEAQQDKSGLPNDRFSAERPEGSISTLTIQRTEQRDSAMYRCASSLVIGNIQYFGAGTRLSVL.

The sample holds many counts of this clonotype. The chain uses TRBV7-2 and TRBJ2-1, with D maybe TRBD2 (6 bases). The germline V gene encodes CDR1 SGHTA and CDR2 FQGNSA. V shed 5 bases and J shed 7 bases, with 18 bases lying between them. This CDR3 has 15 amino acids. This CDR3 reads CASSQTRDGWNEQFF. Here the CDR3 DNA reads TGTGCCAGCAGCCAGACTAGGGATGGGTGGAATGAGCAGTTCTTC.

This rearrangement joins TRBV12-3 or TRBV12-4 to TRBJ2-1; 10 nucleotides align to TRBD2. V lost 7 bases to trimming and J lost 4 bases; unmatched junction nucleotides: 7. The CDR3 covers 15 residues. In nucleotides, the CDR3 is TGTGCCAGCACCTCACTAGCGGGGCTATACAATGAGCAGTTCTTC. This translates into CASTSLAGLYNEQFF.

This clonotype appeared many times. The chain combines TRBV12-3 or TRBV12-4 with TRBJ2-7; tentatively, D is TRBD2 (6 bases). The CDR3 sequence is 14 residues long. With 6 bases removed from V and 0 bases from J, the gap between germline ends came to 12 bases. For the CDR3, the DNA is TGTGCCAGCAGCCACGGGGGATACTCCTACGAGCAGTACTTC. Its translation is CASSHGGYSYEQYF.

The V and J genes are TRBV10-3 and TRBJ1-2; D unclear. The CDR3 contains 12 residues. Germline values: CDR1 ENHRY, CDR2 SYGVKD. Between the trimmed V and J ends, which lost 5 bases and 1 base, there was a span of 5 bases. CDR3 in amino acids: CAISRLNYGYTF. In nucleotides, the CDR3 is TGTGCCATCAGTCGACTTAACTATGGCTACACCTTC.

This clonotype was found many times. The rearrangement links TRBV6-5 to TRBJ2-7; 8 nucleotides align to TRBD1. With 7 bases clipped from V and 2 bases from J, the junction kept 7 bases outside the gene matches. Germline values: CDR1 MNHEY, CDR2 SVGAGI. This CDR3 spans 14 amino acids. As DNA, the CDR3 is TGTGCCAGCAACCCGGGACAGGCGACCTACGAGCAGTACGTC. Translation gives CASNPGQATYEQYV.

The sample holds many counts of this clonotype. This chain links TRBV20-1 with TRBJ1-2; a possible D gene is TRBD1 (5 bases). CDR3 length: 14 residues. Germline assignment: CDR1 DFQATT and CDR2 SNEGSKA (reference sequence). Trimming took 6 bases from V and 4 from J, leaving 18 bases between them. Here the CDR3 reads CSAPWGDLGYGYTF. CDR3 DNA sequence: TGCAGTGCGCCGTGGGGGGACCTCGGCTATGGCTACACCTTC.

This clonotype has ten or more counts. The chain joins TRBV18 to TRBJ2-7; D is unresolved. With 6 bases removed from V and 2 bases from J, the gap between germline ends came to 17 bases. The CDR3 runs 15 residues. Germline CDR1 is KGHSH and CDR2 is LQKENI. In DNA form, the CDR3 reads TGTGCCAGCTCCCTTACTCCAGACACCCCCTACGAGCAGTACGTC. Its protein is CASSLTPDTPYEQYV.

This clonotype was detected ten times or more. The rearrangement links TRBV7-6 to TRBJ2-1, with 8 positions matching TRBD1. The CDR3 sequence is 15 residues long. Germline CDR1 and CDR2: SGHVS and FNYEAQ. Unmatched junction bases numbered 9, after V lost 5 bases and J lost 6 bases. Written as DNA, the CDR3 is TGTGCCAGCAGCCCGAAGACAGGGGTGCGCAATGAGCAGTTCTTC. This encodes CASSPKTGVRNEQFF.

This clonotype was counted ten times or more. The chain joins TRBV20-1 to TRBJ2-3, with 10 nucleotides matching TRBD2. After removal of 8 bases from V and 6 bases from J, the junction contained 11 bases not matched to a gene. The germline V gene has CDR1 DFQATT and CDR2 SNEGSKA (reference sequence). The CDR3 runs 14 residues. The CDR3 DNA reads TGCAGTACTCAACTAGCGGGGTTTCAGGATACGCAGTATTTT. Amino acid sequence: CSTQLAGFQDTQYF.

The rearrangement joins TRBV24-1 to TRBJ2-7; D may be TRBD1 (6 bases). Trimming stripped 1 base from V and 3 bases from J, with 21 bases between. The CDR3 sequence is 18 residues long. Germline V gene sequence: CDR1 KGHDR, CDR2 SFDVKD. The CDR3 protein is CATSDFSSPGTPSYEQYF. CDR3 bases: TGTGCCACCAGTGATTTCAGTTCCCCCGGGACACCTAGCTACGAGCAGTACTTC.

This clonotype occurred once. This may arise from a read error, as a much more abundant clone is one base away. The chain carries TRBV12-3 or TRBV12-4 and TRBJ1-6, with D possibly TRBD1 on 5 matching bases. Between the trimmed V and J ends, which lost 1 base and 10 bases, there was a span of 11 bases. This CDR3 comprises 14 residues. Here the CDR3 DNA reads TGTGCCAGCAGTTTAGAACAGGCCAGGTCACCCCTCCACTTT. Translated: CASSLEQARSPLHF.